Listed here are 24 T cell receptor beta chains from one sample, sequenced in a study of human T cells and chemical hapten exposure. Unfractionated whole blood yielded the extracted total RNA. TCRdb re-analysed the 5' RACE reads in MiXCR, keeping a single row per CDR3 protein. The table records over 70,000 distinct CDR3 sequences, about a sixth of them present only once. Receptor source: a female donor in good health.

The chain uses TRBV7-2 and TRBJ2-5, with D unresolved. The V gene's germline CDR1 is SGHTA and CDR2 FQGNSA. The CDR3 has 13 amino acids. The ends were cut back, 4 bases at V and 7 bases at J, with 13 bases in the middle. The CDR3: CASSSKTVWTQYF. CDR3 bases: TGTGCCAGCAGCTCCAAAACAGTATGGACCCAGTACTTC.

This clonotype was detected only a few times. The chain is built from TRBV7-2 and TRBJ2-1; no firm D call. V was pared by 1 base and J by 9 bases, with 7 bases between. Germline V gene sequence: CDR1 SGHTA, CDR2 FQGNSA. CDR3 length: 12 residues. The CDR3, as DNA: TGTGCCAGCAGCTTAGAAATCGGTGAGCAGTTCTTC. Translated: CASSLEIGEQFF.

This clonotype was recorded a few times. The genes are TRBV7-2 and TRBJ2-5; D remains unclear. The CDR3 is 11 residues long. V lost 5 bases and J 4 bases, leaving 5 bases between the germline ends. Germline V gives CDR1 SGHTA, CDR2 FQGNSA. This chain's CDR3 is CASSRSETQYF. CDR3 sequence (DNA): TGTGCCAGCAGCCGCTCAGAGACCCAGTACTTC.

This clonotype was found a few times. DNA for the CDR3: TGTGCCAGCAGCTCGCTCCGGATGGGTACGCAGTATTTT. The encoded protein is CASSSLRMGTQYF. This chain uses TRBV7-8 with TRBJ2-3; D is undetermined. Germline CDR1 and CDR2: SGHVS and FQNEAQ. This CDR3 is 13 amino acids long. V gave up 4 bases and J gave up 8 bases, with 13 bases separating them.

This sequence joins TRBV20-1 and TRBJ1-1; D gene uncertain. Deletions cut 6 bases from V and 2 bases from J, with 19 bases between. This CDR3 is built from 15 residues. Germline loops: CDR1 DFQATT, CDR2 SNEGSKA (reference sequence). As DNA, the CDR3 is TGCAGTGCCAGTCGTCTTTGGGAGATAAACACTGAAGCTTTCTTT. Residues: CSASRLWEINTEAFF.

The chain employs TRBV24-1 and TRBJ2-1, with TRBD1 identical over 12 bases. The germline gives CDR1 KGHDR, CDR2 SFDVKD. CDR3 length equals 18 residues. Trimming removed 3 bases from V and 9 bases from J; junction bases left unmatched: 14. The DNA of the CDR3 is TGTGCCACCAGTGATGCTCGAGTAGGGACAGGGGGCTTGGGTGAGCAGTTCTTC. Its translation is CATSDARVGTGGLGEQFF.

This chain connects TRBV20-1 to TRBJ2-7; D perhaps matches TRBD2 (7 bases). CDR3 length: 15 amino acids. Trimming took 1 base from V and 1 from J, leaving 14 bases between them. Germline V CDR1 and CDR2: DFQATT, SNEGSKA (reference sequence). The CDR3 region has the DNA TGCAGTGCTAGAGGGGGGGGGGCGCGGTCCTACGAGCAGTACTTC. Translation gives CSARGGGARSYEQYF.

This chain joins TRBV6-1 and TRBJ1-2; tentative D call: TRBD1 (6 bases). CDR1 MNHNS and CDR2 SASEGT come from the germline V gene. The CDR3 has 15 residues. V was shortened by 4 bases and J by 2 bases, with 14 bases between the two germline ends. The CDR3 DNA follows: TGTGCCAGCAGTGGGTTCAACAGGGAAAACTATGGCTACACCTTC. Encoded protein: CASSGFNRENYGYTF.

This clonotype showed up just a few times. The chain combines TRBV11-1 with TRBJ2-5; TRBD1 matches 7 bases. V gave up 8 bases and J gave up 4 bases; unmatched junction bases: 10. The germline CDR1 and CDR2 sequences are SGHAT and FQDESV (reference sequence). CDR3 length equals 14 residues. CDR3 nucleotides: TGTGCCAGCGGATACAGGGGTAGGGGAGAGACCCAGTACTTC. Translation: CASGYRGRGETQYF.

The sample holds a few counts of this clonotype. The CDR3 region has the DNA TGTGCCAGCAGTCTGGACAGAGAAAAGACCCAGTACTTC. Residues: CASSLDREKTQYF. V and J are TRBV12-3 or TRBV12-4 and TRBJ2-5, with a tentative D call TRBD1 (6 bases). This CDR3 is 13 amino acids long. Trimming left V 5 bases short and J 6 bases short, with 13 bases between.

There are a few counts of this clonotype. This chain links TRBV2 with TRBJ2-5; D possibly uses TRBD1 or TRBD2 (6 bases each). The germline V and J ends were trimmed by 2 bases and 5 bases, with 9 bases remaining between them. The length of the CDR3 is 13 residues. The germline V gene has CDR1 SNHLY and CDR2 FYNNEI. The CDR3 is CASSESGAETQYF. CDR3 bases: TGTGCCAGCAGTGAATCGGGGGCGGAGACCCAGTACTTC.

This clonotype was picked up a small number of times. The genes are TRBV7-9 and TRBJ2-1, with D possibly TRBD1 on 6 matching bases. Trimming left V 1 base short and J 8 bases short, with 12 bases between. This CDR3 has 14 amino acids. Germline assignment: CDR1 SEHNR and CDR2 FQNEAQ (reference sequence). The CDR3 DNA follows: TGTGCCAGCAGCTTAGTTTCTGGGGGCGATGAGCAGTTCTTC. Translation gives CASSLVSGGDEQFF.

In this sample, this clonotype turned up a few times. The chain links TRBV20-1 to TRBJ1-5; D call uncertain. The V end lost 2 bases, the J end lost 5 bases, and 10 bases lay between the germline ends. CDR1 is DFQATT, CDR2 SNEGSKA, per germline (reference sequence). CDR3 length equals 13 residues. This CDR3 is CSARSTNDQPQHF. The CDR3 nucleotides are TGCAGTGCTAGATCTACCAACGATCAGCCCCAGCATTTT.

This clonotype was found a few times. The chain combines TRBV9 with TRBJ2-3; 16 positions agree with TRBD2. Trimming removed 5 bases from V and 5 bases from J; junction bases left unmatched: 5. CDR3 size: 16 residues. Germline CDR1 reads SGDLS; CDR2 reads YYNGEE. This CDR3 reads CASSGGLAGGQDTQYF. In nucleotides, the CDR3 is TGTGCCAGCAGTGGGGGACTAGCGGGGGGGCAAGATACGCAGTATTTT.

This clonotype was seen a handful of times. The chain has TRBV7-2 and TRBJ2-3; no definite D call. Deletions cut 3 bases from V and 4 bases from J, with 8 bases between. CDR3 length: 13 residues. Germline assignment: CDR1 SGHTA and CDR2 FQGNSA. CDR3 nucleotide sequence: TGTGCCAGCAGCTTGGTGTGGTCAGATACGCAGTATTTT. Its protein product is CASSLVWSDTQYF.

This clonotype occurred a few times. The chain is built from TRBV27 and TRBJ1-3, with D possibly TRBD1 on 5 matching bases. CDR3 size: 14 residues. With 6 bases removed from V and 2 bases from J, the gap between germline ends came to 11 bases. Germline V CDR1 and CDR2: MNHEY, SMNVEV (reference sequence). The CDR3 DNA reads TGTGCCAGCAGCAGGGTTGCCACTGGAAACACCATATATTTT. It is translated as CASSRVATGNTIYF.

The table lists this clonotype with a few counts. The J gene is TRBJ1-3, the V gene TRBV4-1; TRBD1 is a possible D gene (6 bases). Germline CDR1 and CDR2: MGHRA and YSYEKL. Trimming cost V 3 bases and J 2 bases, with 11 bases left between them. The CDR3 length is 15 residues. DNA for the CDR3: TGCGCCAGCAGCCAGCAGGGGCCAACTGGAAACACCATATATTTT. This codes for CASSQQGPTGNTIYF.

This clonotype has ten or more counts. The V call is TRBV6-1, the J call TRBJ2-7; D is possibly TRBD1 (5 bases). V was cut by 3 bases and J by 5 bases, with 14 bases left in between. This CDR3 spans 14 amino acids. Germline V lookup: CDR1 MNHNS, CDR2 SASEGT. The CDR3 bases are TGTGCCAGCAGTGATCCGATTGGGGCACACGAGCAGTACTTC. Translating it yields CASSDPIGAHEQYF.

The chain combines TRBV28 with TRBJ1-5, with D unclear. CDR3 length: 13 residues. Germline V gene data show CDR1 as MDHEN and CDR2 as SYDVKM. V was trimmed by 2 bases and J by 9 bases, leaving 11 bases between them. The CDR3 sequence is CASSLPSRRPQHF. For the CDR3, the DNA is TGTGCCAGCAGTTTACCCTCCCGCCGGCCCCAGCATTTT.

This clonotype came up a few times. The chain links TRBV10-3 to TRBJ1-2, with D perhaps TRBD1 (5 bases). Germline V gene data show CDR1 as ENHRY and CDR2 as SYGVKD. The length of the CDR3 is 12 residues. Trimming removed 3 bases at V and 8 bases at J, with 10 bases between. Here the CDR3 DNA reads TGTGCCATCAGTGAATACCAGGGCGGCTACACCTTC. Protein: CAISEYQGGYTF.

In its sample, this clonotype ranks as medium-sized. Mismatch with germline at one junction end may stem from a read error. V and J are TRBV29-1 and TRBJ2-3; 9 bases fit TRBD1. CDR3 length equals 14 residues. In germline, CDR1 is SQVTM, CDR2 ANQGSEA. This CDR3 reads CSATTGGSPPRPFF. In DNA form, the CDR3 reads TGCAGCGCTACGACAGGGGGGTCCCCACCCCGCCCTTTTTTT.

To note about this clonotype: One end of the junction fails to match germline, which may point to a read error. Here the CDR3 reads CASGLEWGRWEQFF. Here the CDR3 DNA reads TGTGCTAGTGGGTTGGAGTGGGGGCGATGGGAGCAGTTCTTC. The chain has TRBV12-5 and TRBJ2-1, with D perhaps TRBD1 (6 bases). This CDR3 comprises 14 residues. Per the germline V gene, CDR1 is LGHNT and CDR2 is FRNRAP. Complete variable domain (other parts from reference TRBV12-5 and TRBJ2-1): DARVTQTPRHKVTEMGQEVTMRCQPILGHNTVFWYRQTMMQGLELLAYFRNRAPLDDSGMPKDRFSAEMPDATLATLKIQPSEPRDSAVYFCASGLEWGRWEQFFGPGTRLTVL.

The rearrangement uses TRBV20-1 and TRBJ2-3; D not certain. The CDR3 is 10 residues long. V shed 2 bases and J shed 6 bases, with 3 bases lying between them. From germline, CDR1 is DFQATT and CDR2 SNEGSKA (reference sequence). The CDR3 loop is CSARLDTQYF. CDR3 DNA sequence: TGCAGTGCTAGACTGGATACGCAGTATTTT.

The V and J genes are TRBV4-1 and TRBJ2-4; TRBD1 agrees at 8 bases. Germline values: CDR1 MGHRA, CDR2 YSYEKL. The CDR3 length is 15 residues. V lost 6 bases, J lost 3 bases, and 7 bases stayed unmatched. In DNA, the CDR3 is TGCGCCAGCAGTACGGGACAGGATTTCAAAAACATTCAGTACTTC. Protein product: CASSTGQDFKNIQYF.